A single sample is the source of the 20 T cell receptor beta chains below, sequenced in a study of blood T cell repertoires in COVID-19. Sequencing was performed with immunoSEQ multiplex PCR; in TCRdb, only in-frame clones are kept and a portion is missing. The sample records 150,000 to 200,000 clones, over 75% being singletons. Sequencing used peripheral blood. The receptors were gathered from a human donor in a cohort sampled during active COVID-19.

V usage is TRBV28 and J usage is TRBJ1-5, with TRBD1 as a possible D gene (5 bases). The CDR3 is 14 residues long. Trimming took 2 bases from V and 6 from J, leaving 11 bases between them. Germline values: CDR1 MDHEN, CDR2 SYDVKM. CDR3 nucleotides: TGTGCCAGCAGTTTAAGTCAGGGTCGTCAGCCCCAGCATTTT. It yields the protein CASSLSQGRQPQHF.

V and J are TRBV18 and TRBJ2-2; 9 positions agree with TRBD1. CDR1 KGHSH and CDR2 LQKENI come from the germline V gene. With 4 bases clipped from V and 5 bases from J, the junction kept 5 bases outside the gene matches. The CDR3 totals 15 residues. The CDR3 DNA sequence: TGTGCCAGCTCACAGGGACAGGGTCGTACCGGGGAGCTGTTTTTT. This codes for CASSQGQGRTGELFF.

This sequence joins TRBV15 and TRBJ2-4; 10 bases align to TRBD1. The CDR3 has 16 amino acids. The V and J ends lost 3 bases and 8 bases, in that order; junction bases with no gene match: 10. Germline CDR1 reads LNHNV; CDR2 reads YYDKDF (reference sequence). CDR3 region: CATSSQKGTGVDIQYF. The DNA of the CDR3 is TGTGCCACCAGCAGCCAAAAGGGGACAGGGGTAGACATTCAGTACTTC.

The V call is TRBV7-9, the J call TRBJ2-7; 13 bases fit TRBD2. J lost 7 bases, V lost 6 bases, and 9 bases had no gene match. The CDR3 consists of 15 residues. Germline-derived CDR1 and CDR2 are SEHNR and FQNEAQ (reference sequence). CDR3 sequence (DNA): TGTGCCAGCAGGAGGACTAGCGGGGGACCAGGGGAGCAGTACTTC. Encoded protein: CASRRTSGGPGEQYF.

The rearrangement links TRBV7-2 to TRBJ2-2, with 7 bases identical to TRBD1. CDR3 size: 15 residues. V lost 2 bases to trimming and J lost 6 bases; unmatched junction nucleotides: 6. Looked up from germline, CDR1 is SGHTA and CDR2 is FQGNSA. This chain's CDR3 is CASSLQQGVPGELFF. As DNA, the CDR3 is TGTGCCAGCAGCTTACAGCAGGGGGTACCCGGGGAGCTGTTTTTT.

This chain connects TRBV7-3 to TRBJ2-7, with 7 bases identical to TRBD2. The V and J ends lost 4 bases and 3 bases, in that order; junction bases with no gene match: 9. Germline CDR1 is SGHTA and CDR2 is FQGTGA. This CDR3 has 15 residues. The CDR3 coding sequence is TGTGCCAGCAGCTCCATTGCGGGAGACCACTACGAGCAGTACTTC. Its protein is CASSSIAGDHYEQYF.

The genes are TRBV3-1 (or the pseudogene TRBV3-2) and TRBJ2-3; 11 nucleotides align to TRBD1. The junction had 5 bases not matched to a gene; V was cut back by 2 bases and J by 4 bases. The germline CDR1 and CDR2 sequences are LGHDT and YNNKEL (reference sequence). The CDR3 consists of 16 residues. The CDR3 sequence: CASSQWDRGFADTQYF. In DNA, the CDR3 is TGTGCCAGCAGCCAATGGGACAGGGGGTTCGCAGATACGCAGTATTTT.

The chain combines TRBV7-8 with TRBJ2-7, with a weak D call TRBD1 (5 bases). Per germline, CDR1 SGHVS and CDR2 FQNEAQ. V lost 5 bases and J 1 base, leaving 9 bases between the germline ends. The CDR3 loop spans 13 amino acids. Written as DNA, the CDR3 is TGTGCCAGCAGCCGACAGAAGTCCTACGAGCAGTACTTC. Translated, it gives CASSRQKSYEQYF. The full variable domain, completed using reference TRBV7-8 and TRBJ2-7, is GAGVSQSPRYKVAKRGQDVALRCDPISGHVSLFWYQQALGQGPEFLTYFQNEAQLDKSGLPSDRFFAERPEGSVSTLKIQRTQQEDSAVYLCASSRQKSYEQYFGPGTRLTVT.

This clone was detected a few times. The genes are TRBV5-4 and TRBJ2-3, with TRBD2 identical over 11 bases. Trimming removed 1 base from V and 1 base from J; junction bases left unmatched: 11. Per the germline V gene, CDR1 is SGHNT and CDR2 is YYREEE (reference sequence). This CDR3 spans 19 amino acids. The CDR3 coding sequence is TGTGCCAGCAGCTTGTCGGGTAGCGGGGGGGCATTTGGCACAGATACGCAGTATTTT. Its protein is CASSLSGSGGAFGTDTQYF. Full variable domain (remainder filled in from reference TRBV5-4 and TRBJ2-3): ETGVTQSPTHLIKTRGQQVTLRCSSQSGHNTVSWYQQALGQGPQFIFQYYREEENGRGNFPPRFSGLQFPNYSSELNVNALELDDSALYLCASSLSGSGGAFGTDTQYFGPGTRLTVL.

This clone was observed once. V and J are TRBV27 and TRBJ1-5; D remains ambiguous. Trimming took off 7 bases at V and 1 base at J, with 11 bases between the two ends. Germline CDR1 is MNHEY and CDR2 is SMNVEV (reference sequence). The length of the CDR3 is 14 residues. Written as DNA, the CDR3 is TGTGCCAGCACCCGGAGCGGCAGCAATCAGCCCCAGCATTTT. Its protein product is CASTRSGSNQPQHF.

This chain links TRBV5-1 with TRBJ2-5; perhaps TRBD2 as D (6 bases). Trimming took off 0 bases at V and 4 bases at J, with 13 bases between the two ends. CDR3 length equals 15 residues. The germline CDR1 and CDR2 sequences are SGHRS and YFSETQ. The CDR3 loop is CASSLETRFGETQYF. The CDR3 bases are TGCGCCAGCAGCTTGGAGACTAGATTCGGAGAGACCCAGTACTTC.

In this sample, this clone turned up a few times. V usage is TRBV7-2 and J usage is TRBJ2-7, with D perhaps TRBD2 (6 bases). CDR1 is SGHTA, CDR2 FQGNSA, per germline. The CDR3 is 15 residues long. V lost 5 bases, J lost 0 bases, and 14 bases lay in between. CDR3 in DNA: TGTGCCAGCAGCCCAGCCGGGACTCCCTCCTACGAGCAGTACTTC. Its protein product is CASSPAGTPSYEQYF.

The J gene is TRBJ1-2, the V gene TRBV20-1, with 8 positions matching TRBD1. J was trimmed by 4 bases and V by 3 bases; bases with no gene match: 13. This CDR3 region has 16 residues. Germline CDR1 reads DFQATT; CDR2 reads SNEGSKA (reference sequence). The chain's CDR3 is CSASSAGGAFSYGYTF. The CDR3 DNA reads TGCAGTGCTAGTTCGGCAGGGGGCGCTTTTAGCTATGGCTACACCTTC.

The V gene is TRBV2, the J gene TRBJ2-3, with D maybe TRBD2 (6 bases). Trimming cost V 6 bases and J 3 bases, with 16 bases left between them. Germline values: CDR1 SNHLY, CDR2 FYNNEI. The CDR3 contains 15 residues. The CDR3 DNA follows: TGTGCCAGCAGCGGGGGTCGGGGAGCGACAGATACGCAGTATTTT. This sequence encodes CASSGGRGATDTQYF.

CDR3 DNA sequence: TGTGCCAGCAGTTTACGTGAGGGACTAGGCTACGAGCAGTACTTC. Translation: CASSLREGLGYEQYF. The chain recombines TRBV27 with TRBJ2-7, with 8 bases identical to TRBD2. This CDR3 is 15 amino acids long. The ends lost 2 bases at V and 3 bases at J; junction bases unmatched: 6. Germline V CDR1 and CDR2: MNHEY, SMNVEV (reference sequence).

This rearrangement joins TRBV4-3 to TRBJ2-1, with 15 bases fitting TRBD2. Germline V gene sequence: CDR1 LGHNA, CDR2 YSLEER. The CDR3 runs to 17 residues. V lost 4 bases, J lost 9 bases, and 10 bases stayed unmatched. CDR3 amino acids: CASSLSWTSGGAREQFF. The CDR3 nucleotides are TGCGCCAGCAGCCTCAGCTGGACTAGCGGGGGGGCCCGTGAGCAGTTCTTC.

The CDR3 DNA reads TGTGCCAACCGGGACAGGGCAGGATCACCCCTCCACTTT. It codes for CANRDRAGSPLHF. The V gene is TRBV6-6, the J gene TRBJ1-6; 9 bases map to TRBD1. The CDR3 consists of 13 residues. CDR1 and CDR2 (germline): MNHNY, SVGAGI (reference sequence). Trimming removed 10 bases from V and 10 bases from J; junction bases left unmatched: 8.

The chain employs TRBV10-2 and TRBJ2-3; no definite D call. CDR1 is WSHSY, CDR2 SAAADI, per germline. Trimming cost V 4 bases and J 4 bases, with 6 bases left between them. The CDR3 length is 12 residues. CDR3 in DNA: TGCGCCAGCAGTGGCGGAGCAGATACGCAGTATTTT. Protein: CASSGGADTQYF.

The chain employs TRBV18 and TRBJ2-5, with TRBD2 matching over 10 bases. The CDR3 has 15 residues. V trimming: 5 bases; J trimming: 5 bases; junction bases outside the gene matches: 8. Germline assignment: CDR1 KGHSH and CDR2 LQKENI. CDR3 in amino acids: CASSFQAGGSETQYF. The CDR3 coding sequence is TGTGCCAGCTCATTCCAAGCGGGGGGGTCCGAGACCCAGTACTTC.

CDR3 amino acids: CASGSSGIGGIDTQYF. CDR3 bases: TGTGCCAGCGGATCTAGCGGGATAGGCGGCATAGATACGCAGTATTTT. The chain combines TRBV6-6 with TRBJ2-3; 9 positions match TRBD2. This CDR3 has 16 residues. Looked up from germline, CDR1 is MNHNY and CDR2 is SVGAGI (reference sequence). J gave up 5 bases and V 8 bases, and 14 bases lay outside the gene matches.